This note documents a single TCR beta chain sequence. Germline V gene data show CDR1 as SGHRS and CDR2 as YFSETQ. V lost 0 bases, J lost 5 bases, and 15 bases lay in between. This CDR3 has 15 amino acids. The sample comes from a study of blood T cell repertoires in COVID-19. Study in general: T cells, B-cell-depleted T cells, or PBMCs provided the cDNA or gDNA that served as material.

Sequenced by immunoSEQ multiplex PCR; TCRdb stores in-frame clones only, minus some. In the table there are about 72,000 clones, roughly 80% of which are singletons. J is TRBJ2-7 and V is TRBV5-1; tentative D call: TRBD1 (5 bases). The origin of this receptor is a human donor in a cohort sampled during active COVID-19. The sequencing input was peripheral blood. In DNA form, the CDR3 reads TGCGCCAGCAGCTTGGTCCCAGGGAAAGGGAACGAGCAGTACTTC. Translated: CASSLVPGKGNEQYF.